The 20 T cell receptor beta chains given below trace back to one sample, sequenced in a study of CD8 T cells in ankylosing spondylitis. Overall study findings and caveats: A TCR beta motif of 7 or 8 highly homologous variants appeared characteristic of ankylosing spondylitis blood.

TCRdb called the 5' RACE reads again in MiXCR, with one record for every CDR3 protein. Here the sample spans some 840,000 distinct CDR3 sequences, 12% being singletons. Their antigen targets remain unknown. The sequenced material came from blood, either unsorted or a sorted T cell fraction (not recorded which). The receptor set was obtained from a male donor with ankylosing spondylitis.

This clonotype has just a few counts. CDR3 DNA sequence: TGTGCCAGCAGCTTTGGCGGGGAAGGCGGGGAGCTGTTTTTT. This encodes CASSFGGEGGELFF. This chain connects TRBV5-6 to TRBJ2-2; tentatively, D is TRBD2 (6 bases). This CDR3 is built from 14 residues. The germline V and J ends were trimmed by 2 bases and 7 bases, with 12 bases remaining between them. Germline CDR1 is SGHDT and CDR2 is YYEEEE.

CDR3 loop: CASSESGVETQYF. For the CDR3, the DNA is TGTGCCAGCAGCGAGAGCGGGGTAGAGACCCAGTACTTC. This rearrangement joins TRBV9 to TRBJ2-5; the match to TRBD2 covers 7 bases. Germline assignment: CDR1 SGDLS and CDR2 YYNGEE. The CDR3 sequence is 13 residues long. Trimming removed 3 bases from V and 4 bases from J; junction bases left unmatched: 3. The full variable domain, in which reference TRBV9 and TRBJ2-5 provide the parts outside the CDR3, is DSGVTQTPKHLITATGQRVTLRCSPRSGDLSVYWYQQSLDQGLQFLIQYYNGEERAKGNILERFSAQQFPDLHSELNLSSLELGDSALYFCASSESGVETQYFGPGTRLLVL.

This sequence joins TRBV24-1 and TRBJ2-1; D uncertain. The V gene lost 1 base and the J gene lost 13 bases, with 16 bases spanning the gap. There are 14 residues in the CDR3. Germline V gene lookup returns CDR1 KGHDR and CDR2 SFDVKD. The CDR3 reads CATSDLAPRTPQFF. The CDR3 DNA reads as TGTGCCACCAGTGATTTAGCCCCCAGGACGCCTCAGTTCTTC.

This clonotype was counted a few times. The chain combines TRBV5-1 with TRBJ2-1, with D perhaps assigned TRBD1 or TRBD2 (6 bases each). V was cut by 4 bases and J by 14 bases, with 19 bases left in between. There are 13 residues in the CDR3. From germline, CDR1 is SGHRS and CDR2 YFSETQ. In DNA, the CDR3 is TGCGCCAGCAGCCTAAATCGGGGGCAAAGCGAGTTCTTC. Translated, it gives CASSLNRGQSEFF.

This clonotype was recorded at least ten times. The chain has TRBV6-5 and TRBJ2-1; a possible D gene is TRBD2 (5 bases). CDR1 is MNHEY and CDR2 is SVGAGI in the germline V gene. V lost 1 base, J lost 1 base, and 14 bases lay in between. The CDR3 is 17 residues long. The CDR3 DNA sequence: TGTGCCAGCAGTTACTTCCGAGGGCCCAGTTCCTACAATGAGCAGTTCTTC. It yields the protein CASSYFRGPSSYNEQFF.

The sample holds a few counts of this clonotype. The chain employs TRBV6-1 and TRBJ1-1; possible D gene TRBD1, 5 bases. Germline V lookup: CDR1 MNHNS, CDR2 SASEGT. CDR3 length: 14 amino acids. Trimming cost V 7 bases and J 8 bases, with 20 bases left between them. CDR3 sequence: CASIPRTGVWEAFF. CDR3 nucleotides: TGTGCCAGCATACCCCGGACGGGGGTTTGGGAAGCTTTCTTT.

The sample holds many counts of this clonotype. The chain carries TRBV24-1 and TRBJ2-3, with 7 bases identical to TRBD2. J lost 0 bases, V lost 9 bases, and 5 bases had no gene match. CDR1 is KGHDR, CDR2 SFDVKD, per germline. This CDR3 has 14 residues. Here the CDR3 reads CATAPSGSTDTQYF. The CDR3 DNA follows: TGTGCCACCGCTCCTAGCGGCAGCACAGATACGCAGTATTTT.

The chain couples TRBV20-1 to TRBJ2-7, with TRBD1 matching 8 bases. This CDR3 contains 13 residues. J gave up 4 bases and V 6 bases, and 8 bases lay outside the gene matches. CDR1 is DFQATT and CDR2 is SNEGSKA in the germline V gene (reference sequence). The DNA of the CDR3 is TGCAGTGCGAGGAGGACAGGGATGTACGAGCAGTACTTC. This gives the protein CSARRTGMYEQYF.

This clonotype was counted only a few times. The chain is built from TRBV20-1 and TRBJ2-1, with D tentatively TRBD1 (6 bases). The CDR3 contains 14 residues. From germline, CDR1 is DFQATT and CDR2 SNEGSKA (reference sequence). With 1 base removed from V and 4 bases from J, the gap between germline ends came to 11 bases. The CDR3 coding sequence is TGCAGTGCTAGAGGACCAGACAGGTACAATGAGCAGTTCTTC. Amino acid sequence: CSARGPDRYNEQFF.

This clonotype has just a few counts. J is TRBJ2-7 and V is TRBV25-1; D call uncertain. The CDR3 covers 13 residues. Germline-derived CDR1 and CDR2 are MGHDK and SYGVNS. Trimming left V 0 bases short and J 6 bases short, with 9 bases between. The CDR3: CASSEYTLPEQYF. CDR3 DNA sequence: TGTGCCAGCAGTGAATATACCCTACCCGAGCAGTACTTC.

This clonotype showed up many times. The J gene is TRBJ2-7, the V gene TRBV20-1, with D possibly matching TRBD2 (6 bases). V was clipped by 1 base and J by 7 bases, with 17 bases between them. The CDR3 consists of 14 residues. Germline CDR1 and CDR2: DFQATT and SNEGSKA (reference sequence). The CDR3: CSARAGTAVKEQYF. The DNA for the CDR3 is TGCAGTGCTAGAGCCGGGACTGCTGTAAAGGAGCAGTACTTC.

The DNA for the CDR3 is TGTGCCAGCAGCTTGTGGGGGGCGAAACCGAACACTGAAGCTTTCTTT. As protein: CASSLWGAKPNTEAFF. The chain joins TRBV7-9 to TRBJ1-1, with D possibly matching TRBD1 (6 bases). The CDR3 runs to 16 residues. V lost 3 bases and J lost 1, with 15 bases in between. Germline V gives CDR1 SEHNR, CDR2 FQNEAQ (reference sequence).

V gene TRBV12-3 or TRBV12-4 combines with J gene TRBJ1-1; 8 bases agree with TRBD1. Losses at the gene ends were 8 bases for V and 0 bases for J; bases not matched to a gene: 11. This CDR3 comprises 16 residues. The CDR3 loop reads CASRVGTGNMNTEAFF. The CDR3 DNA is TGTGCCAGCCGAGTGGGGACAGGCAACATGAACACTGAAGCTTTCTTT.

Many counts were recorded for this clonotype. The CDR3 reads CSARRGDEQYF. CDR3 sequence (DNA): TGCAGTGCCCGAAGGGGAGACGAGCAGTACTTC. J is TRBJ2-7 and V is TRBV20-1; D could derive from TRBD1 or TRBD2 (5 bases each). In germline, CDR1 is DFQATT, CDR2 SNEGSKA (reference sequence). V was trimmed by 6 bases and J by 5 bases, leaving 11 bases between them. This CDR3 spans 11 amino acids.

This clonotype was detected many times. J is TRBJ2-5 and V is TRBV25-1; D gene ambiguous. V was shortened by 4 bases and J by 2 bases, with 11 bases between the two germline ends. The CDR3 is 14 amino acids. The V gene's germline CDR1 is MGHDK and CDR2 SYGVNS. Here the CDR3 reads CASSAADRQETQYF. DNA of the CDR3: TGTGCCAGCAGTGCGGCGGACCGGCAAGAGACCCAGTACTTC.

This clonotype was counted at least ten times. V usage is TRBV7-2 and J usage is TRBJ1-5; D is possibly TRBD1 (6 bases). The ends were cut back, 5 bases at V and 4 bases at J, with 15 bases in the middle. In germline, CDR1 is SGHTA, CDR2 FQGNSA. This CDR3 comprises 15 residues. CDR3 in DNA: TGTGCCAGCAGCCCTACAGGGTTTGGGAATCAGCCCCAGCATTTT. This translates into CASSPTGFGNQPQHF.

This clonotype was recorded many times. The chain joins TRBV20-1 to TRBJ2-5; TRBD1 or TRBD2 may be the D gene (7 bases each). Germline CDR1 and CDR2: DFQATT and SNEGSKA (reference sequence). CDR3 size: 14 residues. The V gene lost 3 bases and the J gene lost 4 bases, with 15 bases spanning the gap. The CDR3 nucleotides read TGCAGTGCTAGTAAAGGGGGCGGGGGAGAGACCCAGTACTTC. This sequence encodes CSASKGGGGETQYF.

This clonotype was seen only a few times. The chain has TRBV20-1 and TRBJ2-7; a weak D match, TRBD2 (7 bases). Germline-derived CDR1 and CDR2 are DFQATT and SNEGSKA (reference sequence). The CDR3 totals 15 residues. Trimming left V 3 bases short and J 3 bases short, with 18 bases between. In DNA, the CDR3 is TGCAGTGCTAGGGGAGGGACATCTTACCTCTACGAGCAGTACTTC. This sequence encodes CSARGGTSYLYEQYF.

The genes are TRBV25-1 and TRBJ2-7; D is possibly TRBD2 (7 bases). Germline values: CDR1 MGHDK, CDR2 SYGVNS. The CDR3 covers 13 residues. V was shortened by 8 bases and J by 6 bases, with 17 bases between the two germline ends. The DNA for the CDR3 is TGTGCCAGCGGGAGGGACATTATAGGCGAGCAGTACTTC. It is translated as CASGRDIIGEQYF.

The rearrangement links TRBV5-1 to TRBJ2-1; D might be TRBD2 (5 bases). V was clipped by 2 bases and J by 4 bases, with 10 bases between them. Germline lookup yields CDR1 SGHRS and CDR2 YFSETQ. The CDR3 is made up of 14 amino acids. Here the CDR3 DNA reads TGCGCCAGCAGCTTCGGGAAGGGATACAATGAGCAGTTCTTC. This translates into CASSFGKGYNEQFF. The whole variable domain, filled in from reference TRBV5-1 and TRBJ2-1, reads KAGVTQTPRYLIKTRGQQVTLSCSPISGHRSVSWYQQTPGQGLQFLFEYFSETQRNKGNFPGRFSGRQFSNSRSEMNVSTLELGDSALYLCASSFGKGYNEQFFGPGTRLTVL.